This TCR beta chain appears in the sequencing data of a study of T cells after yellow fever vaccination. Study-level points and caveats: Post-booster samples contained most primary-vaccination clones (approximately 95% CD4, about 90% CD8).

There are a few counts of this clonotype. Its antigen is undetermined. This CDR3 spans 16 amino acids. The germline V gene has CDR1 SGHVS and CDR2 FQNEAQ. Trimming took off 5 bases at V and 0 bases at J, with 14 bases between the two ends. UMIs and a universal primer site were added when TCR cDNA was made by 5'RACE template switching. TCRdb reprocessed the 5' RACE reads via MiXCR and lists one record per CDR3 protein. This sample has more than 450,000 distinct CDR3 sequences, with just over 20% found just once. Sequenced here: PBMCs, sampled approximately 22 days after the first yellow fever vaccination. This TCR was recovered from a man aged 18 to 29 who received the YFV17D yellow fever vaccine. This sequence joins TRBV7-8 and TRBJ2-4, with a tentative D call TRBD2 (5 bases). The CDR3 bases are TGTGCCAGCAGCCCGACGACCGGGATAGCCAAAAACATTCAGTACTTC. Translated, it gives CASSPTTGIAKNIQYF.